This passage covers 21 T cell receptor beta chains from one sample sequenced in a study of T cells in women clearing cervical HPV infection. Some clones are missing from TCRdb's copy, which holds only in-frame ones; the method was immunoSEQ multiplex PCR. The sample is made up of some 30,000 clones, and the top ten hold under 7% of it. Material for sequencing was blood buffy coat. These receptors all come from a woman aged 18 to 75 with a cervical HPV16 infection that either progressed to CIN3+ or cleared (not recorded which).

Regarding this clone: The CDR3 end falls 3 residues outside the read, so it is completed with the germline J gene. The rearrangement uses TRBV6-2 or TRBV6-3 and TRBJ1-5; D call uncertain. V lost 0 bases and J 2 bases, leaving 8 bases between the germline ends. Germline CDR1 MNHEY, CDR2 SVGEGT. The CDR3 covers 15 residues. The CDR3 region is CASSYSNQGNQPQHF. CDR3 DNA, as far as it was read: TGTGCCAGCAGTTACTCGAATCAGGGCAATCAGCCC.

Partial CDR3 DNA: TGTGCCAGCAGCTCCAGGGAAAGAGGC. Amino acid sequence: CASSSRERG. The complete CDR3 sequence is CASSSRERGYTF. This sequence joins TRBV2 and TRBJ1-2; D is perhaps TRBD1 (5 bases). Read sequence stops 3 residues before the CDR3 end, and the germline J gene provides the missing end. From germline, CDR1 is SNHLY and CDR2 FYNNEI. This CDR3 contains 12 residues.

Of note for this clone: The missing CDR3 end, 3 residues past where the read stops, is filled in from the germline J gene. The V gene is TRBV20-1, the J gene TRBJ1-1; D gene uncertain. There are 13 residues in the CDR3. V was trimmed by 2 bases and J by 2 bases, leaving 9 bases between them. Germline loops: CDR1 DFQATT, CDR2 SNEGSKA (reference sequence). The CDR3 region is CSARRQINTEAFF. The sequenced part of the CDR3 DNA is TGCAGTGCTAGAAGGCAGATTAACACTGAA.

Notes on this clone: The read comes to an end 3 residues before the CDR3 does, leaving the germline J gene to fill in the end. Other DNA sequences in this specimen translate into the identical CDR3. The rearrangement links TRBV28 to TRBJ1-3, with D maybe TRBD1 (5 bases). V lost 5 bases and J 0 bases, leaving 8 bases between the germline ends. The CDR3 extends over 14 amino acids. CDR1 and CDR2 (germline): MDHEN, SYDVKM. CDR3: CASSTTVSGNTIYF. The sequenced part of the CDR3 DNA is TGTGCCAGCAGTACGACAGTCTCTGGAAACACC. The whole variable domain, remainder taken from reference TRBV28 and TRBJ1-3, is DVKVTQSSRYLVKRTGEKVFLECVQDMDHENMFWYRQDPGLGLRLIYFSYDVKMKEKGDIPEGYSVSREKKERFSLILESASTNQTSMYLCASSTTVSGNTIYFGEGSWLTVV.

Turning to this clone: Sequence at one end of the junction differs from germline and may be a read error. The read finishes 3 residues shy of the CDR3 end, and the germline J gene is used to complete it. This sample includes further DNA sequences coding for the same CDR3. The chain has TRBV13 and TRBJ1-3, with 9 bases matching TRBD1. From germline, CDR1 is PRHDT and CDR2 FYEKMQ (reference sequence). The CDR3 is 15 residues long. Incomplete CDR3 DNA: TGTGCCAGCAGCCCGACAGGGGGGTCTGGAAACACT. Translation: CASSPTGGSGNT. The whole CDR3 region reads CASSPTGGSGNTIYF.

The sequenced part of the CDR3 DNA is TGCAGTGCTGATCTCGCCAAGGGGGAA. It is translated as CSADLAKGE. The complete CDR3 sequence is CSADLAKGEAFF. The chain couples TRBV20-1 to TRBJ1-1, with D tentatively TRBD1 (5 bases). The read ends 3 residues shy of where the CDR3 ends; the end is completed using the germline J gene. CDR3 length: 12 residues. Germline V gives CDR1 DFQATT, CDR2 SNEGSKA (reference sequence).

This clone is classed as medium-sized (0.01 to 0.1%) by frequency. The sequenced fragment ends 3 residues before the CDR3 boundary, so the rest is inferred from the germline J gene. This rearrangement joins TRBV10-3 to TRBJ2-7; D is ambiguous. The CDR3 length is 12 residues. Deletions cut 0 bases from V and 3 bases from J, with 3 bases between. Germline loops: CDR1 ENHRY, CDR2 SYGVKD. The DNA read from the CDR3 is TGTGCCATCAGTGAGTCCGGCTACGAG. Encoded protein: CAISESGYE. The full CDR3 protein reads CAISESGYEQYF.

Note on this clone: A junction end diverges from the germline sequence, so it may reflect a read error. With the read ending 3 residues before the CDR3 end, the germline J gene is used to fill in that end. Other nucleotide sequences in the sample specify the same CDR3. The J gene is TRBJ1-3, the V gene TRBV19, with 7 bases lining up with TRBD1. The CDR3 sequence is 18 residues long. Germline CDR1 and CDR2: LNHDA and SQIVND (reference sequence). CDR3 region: CASIRGQVVGYGGNTIYF. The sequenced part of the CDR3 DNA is TGTGCCAGTATACGAGGACAGGTAGTAGGGTACGGTGGAAACACG.

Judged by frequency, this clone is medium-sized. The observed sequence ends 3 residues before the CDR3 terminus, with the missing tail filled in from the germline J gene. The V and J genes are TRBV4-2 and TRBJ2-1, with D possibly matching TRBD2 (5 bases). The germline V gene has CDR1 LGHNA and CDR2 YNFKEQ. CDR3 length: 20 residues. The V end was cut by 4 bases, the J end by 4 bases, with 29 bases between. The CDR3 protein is CASSPGPAGIKKVDYNEQFF. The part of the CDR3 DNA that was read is TGTGCCAGCAGCCCGGGTCCGGCGGGCATAAAAAAAGTGGATTACAATGAG.

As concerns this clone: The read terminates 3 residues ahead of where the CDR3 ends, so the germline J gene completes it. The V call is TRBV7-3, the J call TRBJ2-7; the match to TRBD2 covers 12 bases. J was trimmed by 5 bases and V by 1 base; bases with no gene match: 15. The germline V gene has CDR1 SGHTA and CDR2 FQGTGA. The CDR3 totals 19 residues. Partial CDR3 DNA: TGTGCCAGCAGCTTAAGATGGCTAGCGGGAGGGCCCCCAACGAACGAG. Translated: CASSLRWLAGGPPTNE. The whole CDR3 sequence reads CASSLRWLAGGPPTNEQYF.

This CDR3 reads CASTLNYRGLSNTEAFF. The sequenced part of the CDR3 DNA is TGTGCCAGTACCCTAAACTACAGGGGGCTATCGAACACTGAA. This rearrangement joins TRBV19 to TRBJ1-1; TRBD1 matches at 9 bases. The read falls 3 residues short of the CDR3 end, and the missing part is taken from the germline J gene. Germline loops: CDR1 LNHDA, CDR2 SQIVND (reference sequence). V shed 7 bases and J 1 base; nucleotides not matched to a gene: 13. CDR3 length: 17 residues.

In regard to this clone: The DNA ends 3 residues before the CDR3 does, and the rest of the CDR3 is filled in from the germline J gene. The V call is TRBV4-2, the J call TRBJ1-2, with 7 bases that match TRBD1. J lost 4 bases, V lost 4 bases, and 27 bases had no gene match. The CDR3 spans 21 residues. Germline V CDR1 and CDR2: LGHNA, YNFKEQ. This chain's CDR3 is CASSPRGSHRDRLQPSYGYTF. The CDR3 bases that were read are TGTGCCAGCAGCCCGCGAGGTTCACACCGGGACAGACTCCAACCTAGCTATGGC.

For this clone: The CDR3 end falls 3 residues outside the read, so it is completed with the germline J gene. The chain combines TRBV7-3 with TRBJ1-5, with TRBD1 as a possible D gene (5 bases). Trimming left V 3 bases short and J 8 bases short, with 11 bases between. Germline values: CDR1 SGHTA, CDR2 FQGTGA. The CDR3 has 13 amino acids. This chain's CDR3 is CASSFGRDEPQHF. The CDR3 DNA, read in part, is TGTGCCAGCAGCTTCGGCAGGGATGAGCCC.

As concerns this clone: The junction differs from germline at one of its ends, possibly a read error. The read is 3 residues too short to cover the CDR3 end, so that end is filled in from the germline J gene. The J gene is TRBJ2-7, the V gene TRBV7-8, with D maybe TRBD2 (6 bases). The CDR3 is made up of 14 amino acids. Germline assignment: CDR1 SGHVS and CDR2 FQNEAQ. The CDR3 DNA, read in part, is TGTGCCCGCAGCTTAACGGGGGAGAACTACGAG. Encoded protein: CARSLTGENYE. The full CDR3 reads CARSLTGENYEQYF. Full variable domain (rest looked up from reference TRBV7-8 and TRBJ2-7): GAGVSQSPRYKVAKRGQDVALRCDPISGHVSLFWYQQALGQGPEFLTYFQNEAQLDKSGLPSDRFFAERPEGSVSTLKIQRTQQEDSAVYLCARSLTGENYEQYFGPGTRLTVT.

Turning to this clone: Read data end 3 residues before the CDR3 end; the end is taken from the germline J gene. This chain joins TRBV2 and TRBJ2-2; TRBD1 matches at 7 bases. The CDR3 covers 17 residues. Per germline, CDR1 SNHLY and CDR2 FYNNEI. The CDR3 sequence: CASSERGQPGGNSPLFF. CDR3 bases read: TGTGCCAGCAGTGAAAGGGGACAGCCCGGCGGTAATTCACCG.

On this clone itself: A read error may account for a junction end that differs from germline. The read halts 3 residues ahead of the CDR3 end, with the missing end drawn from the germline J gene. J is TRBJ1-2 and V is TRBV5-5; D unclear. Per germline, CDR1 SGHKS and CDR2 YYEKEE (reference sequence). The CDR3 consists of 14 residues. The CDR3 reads CASSLPMSSYGYTF. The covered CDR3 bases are TGTGCCAGCAGCTTGCCGATGTCTTCCTATGGT. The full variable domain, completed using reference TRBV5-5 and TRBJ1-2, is DAGVTQSPTHLIKTRGQQVTLRCSPISGHKSVSWYQQVLGQGPQFIFQYYEKEERGRGNFPDRFSARQFPNYSSELNVNALLLGDSALYLCASSLPMSSYGYTFGSGTRLTVV.

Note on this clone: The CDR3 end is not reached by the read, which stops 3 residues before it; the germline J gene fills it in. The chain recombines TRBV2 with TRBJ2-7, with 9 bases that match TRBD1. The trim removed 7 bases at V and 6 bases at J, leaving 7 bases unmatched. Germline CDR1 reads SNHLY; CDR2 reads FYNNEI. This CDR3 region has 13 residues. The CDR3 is CASTRRQGGEQYF. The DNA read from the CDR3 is TGTGCCAGCACCCGAAGACAGGGGGGCGAG.

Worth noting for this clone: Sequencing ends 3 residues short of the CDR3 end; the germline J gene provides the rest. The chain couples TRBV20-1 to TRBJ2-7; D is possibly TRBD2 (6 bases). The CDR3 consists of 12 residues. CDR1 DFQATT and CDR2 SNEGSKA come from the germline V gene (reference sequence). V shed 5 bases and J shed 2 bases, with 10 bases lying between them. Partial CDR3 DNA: TGCAGTGCTCCCGGGACTCCCTACGAG. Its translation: CSAPGTPYE. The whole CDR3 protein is CSAPGTPYEQYF.

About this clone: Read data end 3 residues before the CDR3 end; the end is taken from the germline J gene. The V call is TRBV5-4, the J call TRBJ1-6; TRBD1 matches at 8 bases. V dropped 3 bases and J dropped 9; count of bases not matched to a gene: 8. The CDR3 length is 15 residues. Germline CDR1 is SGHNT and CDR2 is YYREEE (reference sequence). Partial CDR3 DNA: TGTGCCAGCAGCTCAAGGACAGGGTTAGTTTCACCC. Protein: CASSSRTGLVSP. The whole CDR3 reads CASSSRTGLVSPLHF.

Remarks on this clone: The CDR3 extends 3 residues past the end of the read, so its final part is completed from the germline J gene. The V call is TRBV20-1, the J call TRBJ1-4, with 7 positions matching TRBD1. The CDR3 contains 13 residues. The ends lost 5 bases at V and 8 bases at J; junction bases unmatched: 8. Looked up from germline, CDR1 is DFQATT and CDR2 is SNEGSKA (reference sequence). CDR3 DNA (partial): TGCAGTGCTTCCGACAGGGTTCGAGAAAAA. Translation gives CSASDRVREK. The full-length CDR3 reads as CSASDRVREKLFF.

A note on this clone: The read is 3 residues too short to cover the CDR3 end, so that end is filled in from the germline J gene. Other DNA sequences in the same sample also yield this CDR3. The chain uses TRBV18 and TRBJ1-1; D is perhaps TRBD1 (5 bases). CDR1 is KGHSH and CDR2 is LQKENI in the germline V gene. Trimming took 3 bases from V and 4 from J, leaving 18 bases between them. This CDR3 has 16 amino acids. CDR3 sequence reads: CASSPNAGSASTEAFF. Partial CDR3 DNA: TGTGCCAGCTCACCGAATGCAGGGAGCGCGTCCACTGAA.